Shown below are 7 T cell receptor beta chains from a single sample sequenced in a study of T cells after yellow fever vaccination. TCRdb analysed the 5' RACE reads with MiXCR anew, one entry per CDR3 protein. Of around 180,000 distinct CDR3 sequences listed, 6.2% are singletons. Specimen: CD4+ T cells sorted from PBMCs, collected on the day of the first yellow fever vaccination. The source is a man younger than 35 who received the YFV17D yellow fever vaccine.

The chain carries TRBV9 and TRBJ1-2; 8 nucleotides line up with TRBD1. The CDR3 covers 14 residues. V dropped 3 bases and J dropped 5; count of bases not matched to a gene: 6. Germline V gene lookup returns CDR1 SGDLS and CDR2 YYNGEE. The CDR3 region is CASSARTGIYGYTF. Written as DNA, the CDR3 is TGTGCCAGCAGCGCCAGGACAGGGATTTATGGCTACACCTTC.

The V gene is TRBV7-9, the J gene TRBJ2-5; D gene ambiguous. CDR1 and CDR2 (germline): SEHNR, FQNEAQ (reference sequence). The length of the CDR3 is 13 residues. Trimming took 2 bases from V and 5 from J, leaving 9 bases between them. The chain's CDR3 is CASSLSTFETQYF. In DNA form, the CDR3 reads TGTGCCAGCAGCTTAAGCACCTTCGAGACCCAGTACTTC.

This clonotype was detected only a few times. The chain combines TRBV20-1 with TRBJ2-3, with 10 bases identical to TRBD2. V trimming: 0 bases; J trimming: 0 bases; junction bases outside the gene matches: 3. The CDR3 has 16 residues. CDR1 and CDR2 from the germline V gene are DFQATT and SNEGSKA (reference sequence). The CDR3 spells CSARDLAGVSTDTQYF. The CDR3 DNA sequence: TGCAGTGCTAGAGATCTAGCGGGGGTTAGCACAGATACGCAGTATTTT.

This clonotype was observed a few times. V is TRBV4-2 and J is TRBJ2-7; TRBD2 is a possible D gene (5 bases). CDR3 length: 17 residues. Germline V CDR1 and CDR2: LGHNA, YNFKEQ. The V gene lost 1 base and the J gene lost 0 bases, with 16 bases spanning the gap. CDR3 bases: TGTGCCAGCAGCCAAGGAGGAGGTCGCGGTAACTCCTACGAGCAGTACTTC. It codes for CASSQGGGRGNSYEQYF.

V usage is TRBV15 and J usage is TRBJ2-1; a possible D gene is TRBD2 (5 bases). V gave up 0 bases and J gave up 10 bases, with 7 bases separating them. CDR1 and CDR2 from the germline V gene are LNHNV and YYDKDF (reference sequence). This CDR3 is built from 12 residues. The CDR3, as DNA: TGTGCCACCAGCAGAGACAGAGGGGAGCAGTTCTTC. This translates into CATSRDRGEQFF.

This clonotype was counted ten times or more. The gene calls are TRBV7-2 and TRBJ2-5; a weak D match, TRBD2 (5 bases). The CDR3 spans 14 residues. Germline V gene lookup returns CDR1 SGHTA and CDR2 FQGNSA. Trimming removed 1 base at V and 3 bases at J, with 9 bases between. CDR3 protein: CASSLGAAEETQYF. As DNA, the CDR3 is TGTGCCAGCAGCTTAGGAGCGGCCGAAGAGACCCAGTACTTC.

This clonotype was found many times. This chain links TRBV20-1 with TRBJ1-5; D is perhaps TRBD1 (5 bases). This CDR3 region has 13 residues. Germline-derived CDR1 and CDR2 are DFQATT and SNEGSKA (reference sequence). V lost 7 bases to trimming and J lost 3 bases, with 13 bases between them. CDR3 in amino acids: CSGSGVNNQPQHF. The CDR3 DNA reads TGCAGTGGGTCGGGGGTAAACAATCAGCCCCAGCATTTT.